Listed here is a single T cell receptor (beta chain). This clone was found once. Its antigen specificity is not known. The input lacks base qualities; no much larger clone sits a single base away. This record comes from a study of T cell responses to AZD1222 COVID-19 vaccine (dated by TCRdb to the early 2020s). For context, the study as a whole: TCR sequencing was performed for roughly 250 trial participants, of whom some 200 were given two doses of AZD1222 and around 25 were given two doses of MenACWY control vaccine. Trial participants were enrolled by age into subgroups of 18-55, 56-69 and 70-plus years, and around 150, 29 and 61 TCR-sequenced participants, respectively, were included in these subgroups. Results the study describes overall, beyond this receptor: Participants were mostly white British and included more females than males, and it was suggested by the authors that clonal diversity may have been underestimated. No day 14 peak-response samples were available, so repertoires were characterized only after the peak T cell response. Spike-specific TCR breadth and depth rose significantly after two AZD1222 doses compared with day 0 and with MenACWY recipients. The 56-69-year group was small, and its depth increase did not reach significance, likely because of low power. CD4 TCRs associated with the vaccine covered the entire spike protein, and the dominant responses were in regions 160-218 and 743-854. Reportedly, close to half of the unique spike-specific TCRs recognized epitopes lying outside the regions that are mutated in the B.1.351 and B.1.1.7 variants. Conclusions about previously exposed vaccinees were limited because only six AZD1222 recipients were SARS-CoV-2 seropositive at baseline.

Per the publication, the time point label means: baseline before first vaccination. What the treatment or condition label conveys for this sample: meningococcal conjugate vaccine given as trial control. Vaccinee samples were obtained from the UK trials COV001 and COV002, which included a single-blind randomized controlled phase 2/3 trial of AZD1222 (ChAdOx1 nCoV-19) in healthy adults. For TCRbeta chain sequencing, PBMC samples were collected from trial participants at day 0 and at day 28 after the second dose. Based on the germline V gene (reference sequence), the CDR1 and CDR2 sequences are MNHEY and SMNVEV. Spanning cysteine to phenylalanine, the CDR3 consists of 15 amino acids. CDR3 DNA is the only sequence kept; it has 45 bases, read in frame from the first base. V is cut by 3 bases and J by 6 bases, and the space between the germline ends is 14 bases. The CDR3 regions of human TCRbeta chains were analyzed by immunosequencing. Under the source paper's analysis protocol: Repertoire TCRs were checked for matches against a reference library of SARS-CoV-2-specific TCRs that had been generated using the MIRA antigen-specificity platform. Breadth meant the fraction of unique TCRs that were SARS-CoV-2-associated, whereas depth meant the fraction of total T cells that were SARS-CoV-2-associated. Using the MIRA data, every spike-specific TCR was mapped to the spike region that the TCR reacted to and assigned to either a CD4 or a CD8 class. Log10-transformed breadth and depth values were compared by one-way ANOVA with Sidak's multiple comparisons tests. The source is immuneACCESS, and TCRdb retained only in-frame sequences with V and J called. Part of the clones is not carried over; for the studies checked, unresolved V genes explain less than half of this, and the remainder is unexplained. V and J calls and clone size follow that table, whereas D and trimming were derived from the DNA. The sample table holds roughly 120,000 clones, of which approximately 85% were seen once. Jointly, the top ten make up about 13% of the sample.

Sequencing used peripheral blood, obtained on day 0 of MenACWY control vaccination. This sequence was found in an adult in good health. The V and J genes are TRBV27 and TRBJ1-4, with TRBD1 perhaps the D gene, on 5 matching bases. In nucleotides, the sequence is TGTGCCAGCAGTTTGGGGGGGGTCGGTCATGAAAAACTGTTTTTT. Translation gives CASSLGGVGHEKLFF.